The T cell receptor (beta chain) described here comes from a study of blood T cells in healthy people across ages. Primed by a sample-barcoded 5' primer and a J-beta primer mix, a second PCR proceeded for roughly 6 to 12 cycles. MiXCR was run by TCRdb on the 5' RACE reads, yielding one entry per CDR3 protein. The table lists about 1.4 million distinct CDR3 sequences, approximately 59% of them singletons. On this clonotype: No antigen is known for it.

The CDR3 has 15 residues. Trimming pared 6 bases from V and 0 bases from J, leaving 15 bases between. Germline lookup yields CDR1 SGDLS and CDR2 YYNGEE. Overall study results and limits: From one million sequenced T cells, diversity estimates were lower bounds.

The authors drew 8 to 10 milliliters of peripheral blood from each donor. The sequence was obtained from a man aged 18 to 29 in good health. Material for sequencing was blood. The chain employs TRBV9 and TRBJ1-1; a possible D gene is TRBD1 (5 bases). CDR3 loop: CASKGSGTVNTEAFF. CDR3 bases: TGTGCCAGCAAGGGTTCCGGGACGGTGAACACTGAAGCTTTCTTT.